These T cell receptor beta chains were read from a single sample in a study of cytotoxic CD8 clonotypes in ibrutinib-treated CLL. Clones were sequenced by immunoSEQ multiplex PCR, and TCRdb holds only the in-frame ones, with some missing. The data show tens of thousands of clones, roughly 75% seen once. The material sequenced was PBMCs, taken before ibrutinib treatment. The source is a human donor with chronic lymphocytic leukemia. The CDR3 runs from the conserved cysteine through the conserved F or W. Fields, in order: clone size, V gene, J gene, D gene, CDR3 protein, CDR3 DNA. A D gene is named only where the DNA matches it firmly. Clone size appears in some rows only: once, few, many, or a class for an expanded clone.

abundance: .; v_gene: TRBV7-9; j_gene: TRBJ2-3; d_gene: .; CDR3aa: CASSLKIGGVDTQYF; CDR3nt: TGTGCCAGCAGCTTAAAGATAGGCGGTGTGGATACGCAGTATTTT
abundance: .; v_gene: TRBV7-2; j_gene: TRBJ1-5; d_gene: TRBD1; CDR3aa: CASSFTGTGYQPQHF; CDR3nt: TGTGCCAGCAGCTTTACCGGGACAGGGTATCAGCCCCAGCATTTT
abundance: .; v_gene: TRBV28; j_gene: TRBJ2-1; d_gene: .; CDR3aa: CVCGPPHEQFF; CDR3nt: TGTGTGTGTGGGCCCCCCCATGAGCAGTTCTTC
abundance: .; v_gene: TRBV27; j_gene: TRBJ1-4; d_gene: .; CDR3aa: CASSSGWATNEKLFF; CDR3nt: TGTGCCAGCAGTTCAGGATGGGCAACTAATGAAAAACTGTTTTTT
abundance: few; v_gene: TRBV2; j_gene: TRBJ2-2; d_gene: TRBD2; CDR3aa: CATSGLAGANTGELFF; CDR3nt: TGTGCCACCTCGGGACTAGCGGGAGCCAACACCGGGGAGCTGTTTTTT
abundance: .; v_gene: TRBV9; j_gene: TRBJ1-3; d_gene: TRBD1; CDR3aa: CASSVEAGGSGNTIYF; CDR3nt: TGTGCCAGCAGCGTAGAAGCAGGGGGCTCTGGAAACACCATATATTTT
abundance: .; v_gene: TRBV10-3; j_gene: TRBJ2-7; d_gene: .; CDR3aa: CAISDPLRDEQYF; CDR3nt: TGTGCCATCAGTGACCCGTTAAGAGACGAGCAGTACTTC
abundance: once; v_gene: TRBV5-1; j_gene: TRBJ1-6; d_gene: .; CDR3aa: CASSFTGTDSPLHF; CDR3nt: TGCGCCAGCAGCTTTACAGGGACTGATTCACCCCTCCACTTT
abundance: .; v_gene: TRBV28; j_gene: TRBJ1-1; d_gene: .; CDR3aa: CASSLTRTNTEAFF; CDR3nt: TGTGCCAGCAGTTTAACACGGACGAACACTGAAGCTTTCTTT
abundance: .; v_gene: TRBV7-2; j_gene: TRBJ1-2; d_gene: .; CDR3aa: CASSLLADLYGYTF; CDR3nt: TGTGCCAGCAGCTTATTGGCAGACCTCTATGGCTACACCTTC
abundance: .; v_gene: TRBV6-1; j_gene: TRBJ1-2; d_gene: TRBD1; CDR3aa: CASSTGTGIYGYTF; CDR3nt: TGTGCCAGCAGTACCGGGACAGGGATCTATGGCTACACCTTC
abundance: .; v_gene: TRBV5-1; j_gene: TRBJ1-1; d_gene: .; CDR3aa: CASSSPDGYTEAFF; CDR3nt: TGCGCCAGCAGCAGCCCTGACGGCTACACTGAAGCTTTCTTT
abundance: .; v_gene: TRBV12-5; j_gene: TRBJ1-6; d_gene: .; CDR3aa: CASGLVTGLASPLHF; CDR3nt: TGTGCTAGTGGTTTGGTCACAGGGTTAGCTTCACCCCTCCACTTT
abundance: once; v_gene: TRBV28; j_gene: TRBJ2-7; d_gene: TRBD1; CDR3aa: CASSFRGRPYEQYF; CDR3nt: TGTGCCAGCAGTTTCAGGGGGCGCCCCTACGAGCAGTACTTC
abundance: .; v_gene: TRBV25-1; j_gene: TRBJ1-4; d_gene: .; CDR3aa: CASSDSGSTNEKLFF; CDR3nt: TGTGCCAGCAGTGATTCAGGGTCAACTAATGAAAAACTGTTTTTT